Listed here are 19 T cell receptor beta chains from one sample, sequenced in a study of T cell responses to AZD1222 COVID-19 vaccine. Some clones are missing from TCRdb's copy, which holds only in-frame ones; the method was immunoSEQ multiplex PCR. The table shows over 75,000 clones, with roughly nine tenths occurring only once. Material: peripheral blood, obtained on day 0 of AZD1222 vaccination. The receptors were sampled from an adult in good health.

The rearrangement links TRBV6-5 to TRBJ2-3; TRBD1 aligns across 9 bases. Trimming cost V 8 bases and J 4 bases; bases outside gene matches: 7. This CDR3 is built from 14 residues. Germline loops: CDR1 MNHEY, CDR2 SVGAGI. CDR3 residues: CASGTGSRADTQYF. As DNA, the CDR3 is TGTGCCAGCGGGACAGGGAGTCGTGCAGATACGCAGTATTTT.

This clone was recorded once. This chain links TRBV12-5 with TRBJ2-4; 10 nucleotides align to TRBD1. Germline V gives CDR1 LGHNT, CDR2 FRNRAP. This CDR3 has 14 amino acids. J gave up 12 bases and V 4 bases, and 9 bases lay outside the gene matches. CDR3 sequence: CASGSLRDRGYQYF. DNA for the CDR3: TGTGCTAGTGGTTCCCTTCGGGACAGGGGTTATCAGTACTTC.

The chain couples TRBV20-1 to TRBJ2-1; D is possibly TRBD1 or TRBD2 (5 bases each). V was cut by 2 bases and J by 14 bases, with 10 bases left in between. Looked up from germline, CDR1 is DFQATT and CDR2 is SNEGSKA (reference sequence). The CDR3 sequence is 10 residues long. The CDR3 nucleotides read TGCAGTGCTAGACGGGGCCGGGAGTTCTTC. This encodes CSARRGREFF.

This sequence joins TRBV4-1 and TRBJ1-1; tentative D call: TRBD1 (6 bases). Germline V gene data show CDR1 as MGHRA and CDR2 as YSYEKL. The CDR3 has 15 residues. The V and J ends lost 4 bases and 7 bases respectively, with 19 bases between them. The CDR3 reads CASSLAFEWTVEAFF. DNA of the CDR3: TGCGCCAGCAGCCTCGCATTTGAGTGGACAGTTGAAGCTTTCTTT.

The V and J genes are TRBV24-1 and TRBJ2-3; 8 bases align to TRBD1. The CDR3 extends over 13 amino acids. The V and J ends lost 0 bases and 10 bases, in that order; junction bases with no gene match: 2. Germline V gene sequence: CDR1 KGHDR, CDR2 SFDVKD. In nucleotides, the CDR3 is TGTGCCACCAGTGATTTGGGACAGGGACCGCAGTATTTT. Translating it yields CATSDLGQGPQYF.

This chain links TRBV3-1 (or the pseudogene TRBV3-2) with TRBJ2-1; D remains ambiguous. Trimming shortened V by 1 base and J by 5 bases, and 12 bases separated the two germline ends. The CDR3 runs 15 residues. Germline-derived CDR1 and CDR2 are LGHDT and YNNKEL (reference sequence). The CDR3 coding sequence is TGTGCCAGCAGCCAAGGGCAGGTAGACCACAATGAGCAGTTCTTC. This gives the protein CASSQGQVDHNEQFF.

This chain joins TRBV3-1 (or the pseudogene TRBV3-2) and TRBJ2-2; D perhaps matches TRBD2 (6 bases). V was pared by 3 bases and J by 5 bases, with 13 bases between. The CDR3 covers 15 residues. Germline V gene sequence: CDR1 LGHDT, CDR2 YNNKEL (reference sequence). DNA for the CDR3: TGTGCCAGCAGCCAGGTCTACGGGGGAACCGGGGAGCTGTTTTTT. This encodes CASSQVYGGTGELFF.

The gene calls are TRBV28 and TRBJ1-2; D not resolved. This CDR3 has 15 amino acids. Germline CDR1 is MDHEN and CDR2 is SYDVKM. The V gene lost 6 bases and the J gene lost 4 bases, with 18 bases spanning the gap. CDR3 nucleotide sequence: TGTGCCAGCAGACCAGGACCGAGAAATCTCTATGGCTACACCTTC. Amino acid sequence: CASRPGPRNLYGYTF.

The V gene is TRBV20-1, the J gene TRBJ2-1; TRBD2 aligns across 12 bases. CDR3 length: 18 residues. Germline V gives CDR1 DFQATT, CDR2 SNEGSKA (reference sequence). The V segment lost 3 bases and the J segment 5 bases; nucleotides outside the gene matches: 14. The CDR3 nucleotides read TGCAGTGCTAGTCTTCGGTCTAGCGGGAGGGCCGACCACAATGAGCAGTTCTTC. This encodes CSASLRSSGRADHNEQFF.

The rearrangement links TRBV27 to TRBJ2-3; D unclear. Germline CDR1 MNHEY, CDR2 SMNVEV (reference sequence). The V gene lost 0 bases and the J gene lost 5 bases, with 18 bases spanning the gap. CDR3 length equals 17 residues. CDR3 coding DNA: TGTGCCAGCAGTTTATCGATAGCCGGGTACGTGGGAGATACGCAGTATTTT. Translated, it gives CASSLSIAGYVGDTQYF.

This sequence joins TRBV19 and TRBJ2-5, with a possible D match to TRBD1 (5 bases). The CDR3 runs to 14 residues. V lost 10 bases and J 1 base, leaving 16 bases between the germline ends. Germline V gene data show CDR1 as LNHDA and CDR2 as SQIVND (reference sequence). Here the CDR3 DNA reads TGTGCCACAAGGGGCCAGGCCGTCCAAGAGACCCAGTACTTC. It codes for CATRGQAVQETQYF. The full variable domain, with the rest looked up from reference TRBV19 and TRBJ2-5, is DGGITQSPKYLFRKEGQNVTLSCEQNLNHDAMYWYRQDPGQGLRLIYYSQIVNDFQKGDIAEGYSVSREKKESFPLTVTSAQKNPTAFYLCATRGQAVQETQYFGPGTRLLVL.

This rearrangement joins TRBV7-9 to TRBJ1-1; possibly TRBD1 for D (5 bases). This CDR3 spans 18 amino acids. V lost 1 base to trimming and J lost 1 base, with 19 bases between them. CDR1 and CDR2 (germline): SEHNR, FQNEAQ (reference sequence). CDR3 DNA: TGTGCCAGCAGCTTAGGTCGGAGGACCGGGGGATGGAACACTGAAGCTTTCTTT. Protein: CASSLGRRTGGWNTEAFF.

This clone was counted a few times. J is TRBJ1-1 and V is TRBV5-4; no clear D. V was clipped by 0 bases and J by 1 base, with 10 bases between them. This CDR3 spans 15 amino acids. Germline V gene data show CDR1 as SGHNT and CDR2 as YYREEE (reference sequence). The chain's CDR3 is CASSLDGSKNTEAFF. The DNA of the CDR3 is TGTGCCAGCAGCTTGGATGGGTCGAAGAACACTGAAGCTTTCTTT.

The chain employs TRBV28 and TRBJ1-6; D not resolved. The CDR3 is 15 residues long. Per germline, CDR1 MDHEN and CDR2 SYDVKM. V was clipped by 3 bases and J by 5 bases, with 11 bases between them. The CDR3 DNA sequence: TGTGCCAGCAGTTTCCCGGGGTCCAATAATTCACCCCTCCACTTT. The encoded protein is CASSFPGSNNSPLHF.

The gene calls are TRBV6-5 and TRBJ2-2; 8 bases match TRBD2. The CDR3 runs to 15 residues. Losses at the gene ends were 6 bases for V and 4 bases for J; bases not matched to a gene: 7. CDR1 is MNHEY and CDR2 is SVGAGI in the germline V gene. DNA of the CDR3: TGTGCCAGCAGGGTAGCGGGATCATCCACCGGGGAGCTGTTTTTT. Translating gives CASRVAGSSTGELFF.

V is TRBV6-1 and J is TRBJ2-2; the D is unclear. Per the germline V gene, CDR1 is MNHNS and CDR2 is SASEGT. Trimming removed 2 bases from V and 13 bases from J, with 14 bases in between. The CDR3 is 13 amino acids. The CDR3 region is CASSERPRVGLFF. The CDR3, as DNA: TGTGCCAGCAGTGAAAGGCCTCGGGTTGGGCTGTTTTTT.

The chain carries TRBV5-6 and TRBJ2-3; TRBD2 agrees at 13 bases. The CDR3 is 16 residues long. Germline CDR1 SGHDT, CDR2 YYEEEE. J was trimmed by 2 bases and V by 4 bases; bases with no gene match: 4. The CDR3 loop reads CASSPGTSGTTDTQYF. CDR3 sequence (DNA): TGTGCCAGCAGCCCGGGGACTAGCGGGACCACAGATACGCAGTATTTT.

The J gene is TRBJ2-7, the V gene TRBV7-2; 7 bases agree with TRBD2. The CDR3 spans 14 residues. In germline, CDR1 is SGHTA, CDR2 FQGNSA. V lost 7 bases, J lost 3 bases, and 9 bases stayed unmatched. This chain's CDR3 is CASTSTGTIYEQYF. In nucleotides, the CDR3 is TGTGCCAGCACTTCTACCGGGACTATCTACGAGCAGTACTTC. Based on the CDR3 plus reference TRBV7-2 and TRBJ2-7, the full variable domain is GAGVSQSPSNKVTEKGKDVELRCDPISGHTALYWYRQSLGQGLEFLIYFQGNSAPDKSGLPSDRFSAERTGGSVSTLTIQRTQQEDSAVYLCASTSTGTIYEQYFGPGTRLTVT.

The chain couples TRBV6-6 to TRBJ2-1; 13 bases align to TRBD2. The CDR3 consists of 16 residues. CDR1 and CDR2 (germline): MNHNY, SVGAGI (reference sequence). V gave up 4 bases and J gave up 7 bases; unmatched junction bases: 7. CDR3 nucleotide sequence: TGTGCCAGCAGTTCCCCCGGGACTAGCGGGAATAATGAGCAGTTCTTC. Translating gives CASSSPGTSGNNEQFF.